This T cell receptor (beta chain) was sequenced during a study of OX40 agonist ivuxolimab in advanced cancers. With respect to this clone: Antigen unknown.

The V gene lost 7 bases and the J gene lost 6 bases, with 19 bases spanning the gap. CDR3 size: 14 residues. Germline CDR1 MNHEY, CDR2 SVGAGI. Only in-frame clones appear in the TCRdb table, and some are missing; sequencing was by immunoSEQ multiplex PCR. The sample lists roughly 93,000 clones, about 84% occurring once. Study-wide results and limits: Researchers report that CD8+ T cells had, on average, more expanded clones than CD4+.

This receptor was obtained from an adult with an advanced solid tumor such as melanoma, head and neck, liver or kidney cancer. The V gene is TRBV6-5, the J gene TRBJ2-7; tentative D call: TRBD2 (7 bases). The sequencing here drew on CD4+ or CD8+ T cells sorted from blood, taken in a trial of the OX40 agonist ivuxolimab. CDR3 sequence reads: CASTWGGAGGEQYF. DNA for the CDR3: TGTGCCAGCACGTGGGGGGGGGCAGGAGGCGAGCAGTACTTC.